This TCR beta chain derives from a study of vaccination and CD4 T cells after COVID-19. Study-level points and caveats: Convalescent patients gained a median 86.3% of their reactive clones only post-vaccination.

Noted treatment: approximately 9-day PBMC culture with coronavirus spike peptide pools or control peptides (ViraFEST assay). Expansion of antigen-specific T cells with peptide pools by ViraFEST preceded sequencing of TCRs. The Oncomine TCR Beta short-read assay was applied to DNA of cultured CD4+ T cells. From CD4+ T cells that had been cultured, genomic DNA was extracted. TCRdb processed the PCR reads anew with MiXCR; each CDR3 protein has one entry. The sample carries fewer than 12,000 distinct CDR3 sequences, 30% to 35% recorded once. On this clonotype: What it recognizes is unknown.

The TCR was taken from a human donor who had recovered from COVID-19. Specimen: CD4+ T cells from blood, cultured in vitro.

The CDR3 nucleotides read TGTGCCAGCAGATCCCCGGGACGGCAAGAGACCCAGTACTTC. Translated, it gives CASRSPGRQETQYF. The chain combines TRBV28 with TRBJ2-5; D may be TRBD1 or TRBD2 (5 bases each). V was cut by 6 bases and J by 2 bases, with 13 bases left in between. This CDR3 has 14 residues. Germline V gene data show CDR1 as MDHEN and CDR2 as SYDVKM.